This T cell receptor (beta chain) is drawn from a study of early T cells in non-severe SARS-CoV-2 infection. Background on the study: Sequencing was performed on bulk RNA from unsorted whole blood, leaving chains unpaired.

Germline V lookup: CDR1 MGHDK, CDR2 SYGVNS. Trimming left V 0 bases short and J 5 bases short, with 13 bases between. The CDR3 contains 15 residues. There are a few counts of this clonotype. Its antigen is undetermined. Individual cDNA molecules were tagged with unique molecular identifiers. TCRdb recomputed calls from the 5' RACE reads with MiXCR, one row per CDR3 protein. This table holds nearly 90,000 distinct CDR3 sequences, 13% to 15% found once. Overall study results and limits: VDJdb-based matching was biased toward anti-spike CD8 responses and missed private and CD4 specificities.

The sequencing sample was made of whole blood. The TCR sequence derives from an adult who was a healthcare worker with PCR-confirmed SARS-CoV-2 infection or an uninfected control (not recorded which). This rearrangement joins TRBV25-1 to TRBJ2-5; D perhaps matches TRBD1 (5 bases). Here the CDR3 DNA reads TGTGCCAGCAGTGAATATAGGGGTGGTGGGGAGACCCAGTACTTC. Protein sequence: CASSEYRGGGETQYF.